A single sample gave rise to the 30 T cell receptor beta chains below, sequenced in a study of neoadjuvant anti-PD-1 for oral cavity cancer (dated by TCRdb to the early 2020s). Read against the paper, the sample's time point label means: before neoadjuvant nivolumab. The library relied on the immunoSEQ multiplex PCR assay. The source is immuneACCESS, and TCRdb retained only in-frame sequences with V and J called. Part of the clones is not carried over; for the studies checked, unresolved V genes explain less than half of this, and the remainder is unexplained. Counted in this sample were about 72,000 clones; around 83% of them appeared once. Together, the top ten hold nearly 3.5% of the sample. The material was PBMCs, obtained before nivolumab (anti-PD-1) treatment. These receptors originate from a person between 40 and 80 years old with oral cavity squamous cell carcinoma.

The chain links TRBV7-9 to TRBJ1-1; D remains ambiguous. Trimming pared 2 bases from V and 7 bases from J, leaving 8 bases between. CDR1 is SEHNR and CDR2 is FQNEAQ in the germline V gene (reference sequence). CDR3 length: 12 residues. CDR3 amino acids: CASSLRANEAFF. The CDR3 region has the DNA TGTGCCAGCAGCTTAAGGGCCAATGAAGCTTTCTTT. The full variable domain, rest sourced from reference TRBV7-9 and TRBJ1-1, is DTGVSQNPRHKITKRGQNVTFRCDPISEHNRLYWYRQTLGQGPEFLTYFQNEAQLEKSRLLSDRFSAERPKGSFSTLEIQRTEQGDSAMYLCASSLRANEAFFGQGTRLTVV.

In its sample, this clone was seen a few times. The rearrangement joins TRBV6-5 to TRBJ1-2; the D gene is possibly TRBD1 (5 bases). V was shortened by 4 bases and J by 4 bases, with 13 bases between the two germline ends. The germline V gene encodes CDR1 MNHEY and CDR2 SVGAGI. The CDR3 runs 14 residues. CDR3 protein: CASSSQTESYGYTF. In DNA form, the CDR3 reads TGTGCCAGCAGTTCCCAGACAGAGAGCTATGGCTACACCTTC.

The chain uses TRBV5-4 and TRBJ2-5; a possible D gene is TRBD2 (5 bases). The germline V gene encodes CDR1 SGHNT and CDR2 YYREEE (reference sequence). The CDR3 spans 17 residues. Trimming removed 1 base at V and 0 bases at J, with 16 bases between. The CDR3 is CASSLKIQRTYQETQYF. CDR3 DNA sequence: TGTGCCAGCAGCTTGAAAATCCAGCGGACGTACCAAGAGACCCAGTACTTC.

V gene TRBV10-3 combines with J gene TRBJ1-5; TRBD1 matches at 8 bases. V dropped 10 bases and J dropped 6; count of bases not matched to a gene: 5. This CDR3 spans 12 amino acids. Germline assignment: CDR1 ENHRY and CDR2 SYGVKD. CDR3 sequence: CATRTGSQPQHF. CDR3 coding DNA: TGTGCCACACGGACAGGGAGTCAGCCCCAGCATTTT.

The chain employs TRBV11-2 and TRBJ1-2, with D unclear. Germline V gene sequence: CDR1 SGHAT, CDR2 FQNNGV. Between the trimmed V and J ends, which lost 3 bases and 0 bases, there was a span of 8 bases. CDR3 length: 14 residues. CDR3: CASSFLGSNYGYTF. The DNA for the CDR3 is TGTGCCAGCAGCTTTCTAGGGTCTAACTATGGCTACACCTTC.

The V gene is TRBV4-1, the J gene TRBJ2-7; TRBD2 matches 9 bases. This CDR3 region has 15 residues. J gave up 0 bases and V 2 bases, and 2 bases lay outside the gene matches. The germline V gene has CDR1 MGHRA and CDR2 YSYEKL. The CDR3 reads CASSQTSGFSYEQYF. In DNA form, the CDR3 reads TGCGCCAGCAGCCAAACTAGCGGGTTCTCCTACGAGCAGTACTTC.

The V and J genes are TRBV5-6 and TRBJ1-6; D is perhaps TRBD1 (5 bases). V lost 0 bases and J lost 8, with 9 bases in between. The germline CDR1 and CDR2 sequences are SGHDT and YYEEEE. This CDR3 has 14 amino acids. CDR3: CASSLVGAYSPLHF. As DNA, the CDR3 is TGTGCCAGCAGCTTGGTCGGGGCTTATTCACCCCTCCACTTT. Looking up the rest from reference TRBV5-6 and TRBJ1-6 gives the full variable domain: DAGVTQSPTHLIKTRGQQVTLRCSPKSGHDTVSWYQQALGQGPQFIFQYYEEEERQRGNFPDRFSGHQFPNYSSELNVNALLLGDSALYLCASSLVGAYSPLHFGNGTRLTVT.

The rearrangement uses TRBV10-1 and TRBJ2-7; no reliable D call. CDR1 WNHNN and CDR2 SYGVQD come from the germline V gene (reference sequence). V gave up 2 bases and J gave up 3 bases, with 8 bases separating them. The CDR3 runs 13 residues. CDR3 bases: TGCGCCAGCAGTGAGGACAAACACTACGAGCAGTACTTC. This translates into CASSEDKHYEQYF.

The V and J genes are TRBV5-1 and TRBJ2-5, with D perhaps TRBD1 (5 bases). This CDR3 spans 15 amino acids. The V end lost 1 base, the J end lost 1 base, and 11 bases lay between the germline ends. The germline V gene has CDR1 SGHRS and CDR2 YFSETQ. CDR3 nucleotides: TGCGCCAGCAGCTTGAGCAGGGTGGGCCAAGAGACCCAGTACTTC. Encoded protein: CASSLSRVGQETQYF.

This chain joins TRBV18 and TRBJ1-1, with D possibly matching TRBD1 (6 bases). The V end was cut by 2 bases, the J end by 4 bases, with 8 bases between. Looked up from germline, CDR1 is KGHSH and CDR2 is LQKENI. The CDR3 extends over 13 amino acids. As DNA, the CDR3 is TGTGCCAGCTCACCAACAGGGCCCACTGAAGCTTTCTTT. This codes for CASSPTGPTEAFF.

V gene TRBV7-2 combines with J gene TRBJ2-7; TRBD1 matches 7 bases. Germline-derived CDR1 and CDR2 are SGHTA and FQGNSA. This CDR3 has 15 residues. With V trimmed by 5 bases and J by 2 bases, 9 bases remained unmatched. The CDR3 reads CASSPRTGQTYEQYF. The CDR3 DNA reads TGTGCCAGCAGCCCCCGGACGGGACAGACCTACGAGCAGTACTTC.

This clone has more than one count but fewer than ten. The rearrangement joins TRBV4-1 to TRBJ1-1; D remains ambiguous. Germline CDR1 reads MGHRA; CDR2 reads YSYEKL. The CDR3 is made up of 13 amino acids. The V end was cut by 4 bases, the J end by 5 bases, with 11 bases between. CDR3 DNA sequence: TGCGCCAGCAGCCTAGACGCCCTGACTGAAGCTTTCTTT. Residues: CASSLDALTEAFF.

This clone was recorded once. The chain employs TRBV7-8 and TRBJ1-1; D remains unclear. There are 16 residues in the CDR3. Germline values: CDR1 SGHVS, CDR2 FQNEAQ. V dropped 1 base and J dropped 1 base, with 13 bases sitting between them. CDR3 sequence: CASSLVYRRANTEAFF. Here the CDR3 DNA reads TGTGCCAGCAGCTTAGTCTATAGGCGGGCGAACACTGAAGCTTTCTTT.

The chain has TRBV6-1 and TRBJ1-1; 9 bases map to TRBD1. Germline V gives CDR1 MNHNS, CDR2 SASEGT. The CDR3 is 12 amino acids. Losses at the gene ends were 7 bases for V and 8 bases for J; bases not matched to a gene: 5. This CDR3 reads CASMTGGREAFF. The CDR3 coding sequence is TGTGCCAGCATGACAGGGGGTCGGGAAGCTTTCTTT.

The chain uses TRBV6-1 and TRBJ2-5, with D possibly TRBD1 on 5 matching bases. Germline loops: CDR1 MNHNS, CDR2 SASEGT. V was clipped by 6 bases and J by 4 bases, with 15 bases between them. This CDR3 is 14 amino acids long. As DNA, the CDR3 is TGTGCCAGCAGCCTGCACGGAAGGGGAGAGACCCAGTACTTC. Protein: CASSLHGRGETQYF.

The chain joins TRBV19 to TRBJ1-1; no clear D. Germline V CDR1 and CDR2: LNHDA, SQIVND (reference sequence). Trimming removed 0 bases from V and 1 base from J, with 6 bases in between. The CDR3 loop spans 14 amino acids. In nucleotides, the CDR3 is TGTGCCAGTAGTATAGAAACCCAGAACACTGAAGCTTTCTTT. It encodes CASSIETQNTEAFF.

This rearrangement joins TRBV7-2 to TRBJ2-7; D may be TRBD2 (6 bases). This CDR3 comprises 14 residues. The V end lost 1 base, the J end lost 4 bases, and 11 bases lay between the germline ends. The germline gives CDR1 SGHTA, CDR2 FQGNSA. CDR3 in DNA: TGTGCCAGCAGCTTAGGGAGGAGGGAGTACGAGCAGTACTTC. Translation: CASSLGRREYEQYF.

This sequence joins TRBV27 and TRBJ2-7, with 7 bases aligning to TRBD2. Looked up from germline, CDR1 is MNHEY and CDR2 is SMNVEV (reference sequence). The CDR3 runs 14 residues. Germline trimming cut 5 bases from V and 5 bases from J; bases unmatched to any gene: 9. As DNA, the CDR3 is TGTGCCAGCAGTCTCCTCGGGGGGTCCCACGAGCAGTACTTC. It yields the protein CASSLLGGSHEQYF.

The CDR3, as DNA: TGTGCCAGCAGTGAATTCGGGAGGACGAATGAAGCTTTCTTT. Protein: CASSEFGRTNEAFF. This chain joins TRBV25-1 and TRBJ1-1; D call uncertain. There are 14 residues in the CDR3. V dropped 1 base and J dropped 7 bases, with 13 bases sitting between them. The V gene's germline CDR1 is MGHDK and CDR2 SYGVNS.

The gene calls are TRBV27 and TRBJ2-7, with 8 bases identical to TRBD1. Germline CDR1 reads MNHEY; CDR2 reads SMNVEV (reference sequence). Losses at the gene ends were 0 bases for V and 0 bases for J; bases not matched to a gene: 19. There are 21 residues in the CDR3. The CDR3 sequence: CASSLSSWWADRGRSSYEQYF. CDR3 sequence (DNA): TGTGCCAGCAGTTTATCGTCTTGGTGGGCAGACAGGGGACGGAGCTCCTACGAGCAGTACTTC.

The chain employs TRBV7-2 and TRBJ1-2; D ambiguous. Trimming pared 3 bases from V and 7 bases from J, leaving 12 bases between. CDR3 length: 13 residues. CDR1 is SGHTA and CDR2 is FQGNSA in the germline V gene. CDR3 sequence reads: CASSFDGLSGYTF. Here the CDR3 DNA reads TGTGCCAGCAGCTTCGACGGACTCTCTGGCTACACCTTC. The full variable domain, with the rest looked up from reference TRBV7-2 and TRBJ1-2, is GAGVSQSPSNKVTEKGKDVELRCDPISGHTALYWYRQSLGQGLEFLIYFQGNSAPDKSGLPSDRFSAERTGGSVSTLTIQRTQQEDSAVYLCASSFDGLSGYTFGSGTRLTVV.

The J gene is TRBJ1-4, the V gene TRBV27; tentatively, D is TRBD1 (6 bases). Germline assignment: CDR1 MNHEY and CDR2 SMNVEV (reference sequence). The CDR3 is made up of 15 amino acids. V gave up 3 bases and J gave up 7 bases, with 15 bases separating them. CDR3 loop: CASSFRTRGREKLFF. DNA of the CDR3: TGTGCCAGCAGTTTCCGAACCAGGGGCCGTGAAAAACTGTTTTTT.

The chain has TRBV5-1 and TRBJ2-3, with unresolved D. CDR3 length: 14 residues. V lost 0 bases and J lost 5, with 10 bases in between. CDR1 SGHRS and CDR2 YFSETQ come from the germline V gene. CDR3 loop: CASSLDWHLDTQYF. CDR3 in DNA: TGCGCCAGCAGCTTGGACTGGCACTTAGATACGCAGTATTTT.

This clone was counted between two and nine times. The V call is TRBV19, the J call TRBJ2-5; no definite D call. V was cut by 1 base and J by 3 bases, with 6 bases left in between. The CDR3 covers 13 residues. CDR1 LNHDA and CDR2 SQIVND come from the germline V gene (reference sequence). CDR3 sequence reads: CASSIGQEETQYF. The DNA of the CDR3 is TGTGCCAGTAGTATAGGGCAAGAAGAGACCCAGTACTTC.

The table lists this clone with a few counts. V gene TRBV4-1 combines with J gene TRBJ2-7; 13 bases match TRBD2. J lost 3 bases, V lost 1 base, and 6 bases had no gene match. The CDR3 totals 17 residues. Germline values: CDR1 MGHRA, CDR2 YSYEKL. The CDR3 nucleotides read TGCGCCAGCAGCCAAGCAACTAGCGGGAGGGCCTTCTACGAGCAGTACTTC. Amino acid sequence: CASSQATSGRAFYEQYF.

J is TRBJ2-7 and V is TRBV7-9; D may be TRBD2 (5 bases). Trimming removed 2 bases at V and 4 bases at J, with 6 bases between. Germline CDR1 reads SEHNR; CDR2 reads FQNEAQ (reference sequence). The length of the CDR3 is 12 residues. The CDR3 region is CASSLSGYEQYF. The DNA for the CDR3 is TGTGCCAGCAGCTTATCGGGGTACGAGCAGTACTTC.

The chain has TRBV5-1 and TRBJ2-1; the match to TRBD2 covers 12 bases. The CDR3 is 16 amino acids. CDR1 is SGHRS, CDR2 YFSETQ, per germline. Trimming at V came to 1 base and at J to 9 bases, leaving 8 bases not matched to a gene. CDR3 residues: CASSLWATSGGSEQFF. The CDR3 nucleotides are TGCGCCAGCAGCTTGTGGGCGACTAGCGGGGGTAGTGAGCAGTTCTTC.

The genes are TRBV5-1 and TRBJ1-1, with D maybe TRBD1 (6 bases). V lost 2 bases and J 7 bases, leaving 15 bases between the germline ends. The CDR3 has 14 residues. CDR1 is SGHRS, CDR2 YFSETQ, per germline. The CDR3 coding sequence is TGCGCCAGCAGCTTCGGTCAGGGGTGGAATGAAGCTTTCTTT. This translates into CASSFGQGWNEAFF.

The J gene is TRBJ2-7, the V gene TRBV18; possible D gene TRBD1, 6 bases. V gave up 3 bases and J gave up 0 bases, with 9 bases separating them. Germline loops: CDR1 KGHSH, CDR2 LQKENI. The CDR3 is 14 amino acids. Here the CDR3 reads CASSPDRSSYEQYF. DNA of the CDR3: TGTGCCAGCTCACCCGACAGGAGCTCCTACGAGCAGTACTTC.

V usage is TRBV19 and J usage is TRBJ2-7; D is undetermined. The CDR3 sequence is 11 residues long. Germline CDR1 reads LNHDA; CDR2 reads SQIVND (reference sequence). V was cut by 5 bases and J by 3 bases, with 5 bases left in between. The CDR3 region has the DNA TGTGCCAGTAGTTCCATCTACGAGCAGTACTTC. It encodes CASSSIYEQYF.